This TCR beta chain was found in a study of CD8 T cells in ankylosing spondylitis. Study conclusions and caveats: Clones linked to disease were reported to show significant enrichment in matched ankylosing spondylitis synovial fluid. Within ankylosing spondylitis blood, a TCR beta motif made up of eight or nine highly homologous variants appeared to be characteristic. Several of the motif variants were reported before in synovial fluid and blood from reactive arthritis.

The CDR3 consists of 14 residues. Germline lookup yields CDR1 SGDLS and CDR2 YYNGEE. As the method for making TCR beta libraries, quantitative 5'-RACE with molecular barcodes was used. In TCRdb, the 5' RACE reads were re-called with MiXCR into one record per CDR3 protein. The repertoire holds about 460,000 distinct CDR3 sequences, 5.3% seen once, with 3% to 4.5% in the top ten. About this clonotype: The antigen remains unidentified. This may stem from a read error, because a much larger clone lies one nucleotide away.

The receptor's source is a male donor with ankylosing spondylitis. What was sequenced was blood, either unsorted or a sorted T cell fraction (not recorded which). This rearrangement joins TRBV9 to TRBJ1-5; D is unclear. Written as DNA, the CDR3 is TGTGCCAGCAGCGTCTCCGGGGTCAATCGGCCCCAGCATTTT. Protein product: CASSVSGVNRPQHF.